The clone carrying this TCR beta chain was counted a few times. The source of the sample is a study of T-cell memory formation after mild COVID-19. Background on the study: TCR clusters showed largely donor specificity.

TCRdb reanalysed the 5' RACE reads using MiXCR and keeps one entry per CDR3 protein. This repertoire shows about 470,000 distinct CDR3 sequences, 18% found once; its top ten account for around 12%. In germline, CDR1 is SGHKS, CDR2 YYEKEE (reference sequence). The CDR3 totals 13 residues. The ends were cut back, 1 base at V and 5 bases at J, with 9 bases in the middle. Input material: PBMCs or a T cell subset sorted from them (not recorded which). The V and J genes are TRBV5-5 and TRBJ1-2, with D unclear. The sequence was obtained from an adult woman who had mild COVID-19 (a few samples of this study predate the infection). Cell type and time point are not known. This chain's CDR3 is CASSLLLRYGYTF. The CDR3 nucleotides are TGTGCCAGCAGCTTGCTTTTGCGGTATGGCTACACCTTC. Based on the CDR3 plus reference TRBV5-5 and TRBJ1-2, the full variable domain is DAGVTQSPTHLIKTRGQQVTLRCSPISGHKSVSWYQQVLGQGPQFIFQYYEKEERGRGNFPDRFSARQFPNYSSELNVNALLLGDSALYLCASSLLLRYGYTFGSGTRLTVV.